This is a list of T cell receptor beta chains from one sample in a study of T-cell memory formation after mild COVID-19. MiXCR, applied by TCRdb to the 5' RACE reads, yields one record per CDR3 protein. The sample holds some 130,000 distinct CDR3 sequences, about a sixth seen once. The specimen was PBMCs or a T cell subset sorted from them (not recorded which). The receptors stem from an adult woman who had mild COVID-19 (a few samples of this study predate the infection). Cell type and time point are not known. Each CDR3 is given with its conserved first and last residue. The D gene is left open where the match is weak. Size values are once, few and many counts, or a class for expanded clones, and some rows have none.

>TRBJ2-1|TRBV7-6|TRBD2|NA
TGTGCCAGCAGCTTAGGTGGATTAGCGGGAGCAAATGAGCAGTTCTTC
CASSLGGLAGANEQFF
>TRBJ1-2|TRBV3-1|NA|many
TGTGCCAGCAGCCTGGGGCTAGCTAACTATGGCTACACCTTC
CASSLGLANYGYTF
>TRBJ2-5|TRBV27|TRBD1|many
TGTGCCACTTGGTCCGGGACAGGGTATCAAGAGACCCAGTACTTC
CATWSGTGYQETQYF
>TRBJ2-1|TRBV12-3/TRBV12-4|NA|NA
TGTGCCAGCACCACTCCCCTTAGTGCAAATGAGCAGTTCTTC
CASTTPLSANEQFF
>TRBJ2-5|TRBV7-9|NA|NA
TGTGCCAGCAGCTTTGAGGTCCTGGGGGAGACCCAGTACTTC
CASSFEVLGETQYF
>TRBJ2-1|TRBV5-1|NA|few
TGCGCCAGCAGCTTAGCGCAGGGGGGCAATGAGCAGTTCTTC
CASSLAQGGNEQFF
>TRBJ1-2|TRBV9|NA|NA
TGTGCCAGCAGCTTGGGGAACTATGGCTACACCTTC
CASSLGNYGYTF
>TRBJ2-2|TRBV5-1|TRBD1|few
TGCGCCAGCAGCCGGGACAGGGCTAGGAACACCGGGGAGCTGTTTTTT
CASSRDRARNTGELFF
>TRBJ1-1|TRBV12-3/TRBV12-4|NA|NA
TGTGCCAGCACGGGGGGGATGAACACTGAAGCTTTCTTT
CASTGGMNTEAFF
>TRBJ2-1|TRBV14|TRBD2|few
TGTGCCAGCAGCCAGACTAGCGGGAACCACAATGAGCAGTTCTTC
CASSQTSGNHNEQFF
>TRBJ2-1|TRBV12-3/TRBV12-4|NA|NA
TGTGCCAGCAGTTTGTCGGGGGGCGATGAGCAGTTCTTC
CASSLSGGDEQFF
>TRBJ2-7|TRBV5-1|TRBD2|NA
TGCGCCAGCAGCTTGGGGACTAGCAGGACCTACGAGCAGTACTTC
CASSLGTSRTYEQYF
>TRBJ2-3|TRBV5-6|NA|NA
TGTGCCAGCAGCCCCGGGAGCACCCGCACAGATACGCAGTATTTT
CASSPGSTRTDTQYF
>TRBJ2-1|TRBV12-3/TRBV12-4|TRBD2|NA
TGTGCCAGCAAGGGACTAGCGACCGATACCTACAATGAGCAGTTCTTC
CASKGLATDTYNEQFF
>TRBJ2-7|TRBV7-2|TRBD2|few
TGTGCCAGCAGTCCCGGGAGGTCCTACGAGCAGTACTTC
CASSPGRSYEQYF
>TRBJ2-2|TRBV4-1|NA|few
TGCGCCAGCAGCCAAGTGGGAAACACCGGGGAGCTGTTTTTT
CASSQVGNTGELFF
>TRBJ1-2|TRBV3-1|NA|NA
TGTGCCAGCAGCCAAGTGGTGGAGGTCCCCTATGGCTACACCTTC
CASSQVVEVPYGYTF
>TRBJ1-2|TRBV10-3|NA|few
TGTGCCATCAGTGAGTCGAATACAGGGCCTGGCTATGGCTACACCTTC
CAISESNTGPGYGYTF
>TRBJ2-7|TRBV7-9|TRBD1|few
TGTGCCAGCAGCCGGGGACAGTCTTACCACTACGAGCAGTACTTC
CASSRGQSYHYEQYF
>TRBJ2-5|TRBV7-9|TRBD2|many
TGTGCCAGCAGTCCCGGACTAGCGGGGGGGCTGGAGACCCAGTACTTC
CASSPGLAGGLETQYF
>TRBJ1-1|TRBV24-1|NA|few
TGTGCCACCAGTGCGGGGGTTGGGACTGAAGCTTTCTTT
CATSAGVGTEAFF
>TRBJ2-7|TRBV7-6|NA|few
TGTGCCAGCAGCTTGGGAGCAGGGCCCTCCTACGAGCAGTACTTC
CASSLGAGPSYEQYF
>TRBJ2-7|TRBV9|TRBD2|many
TGTGCCAGCAGCGTAGGCAGCGGGACCTTCGACTACGAGCAGTACTTC
CASSVGSGTFDYEQYF
>TRBJ2-5|TRBV5-1|NA|few
TGCGCCAGCAGCTTGAGAAGGGAGGAGACCCAGTACTTC
CASSLRREETQYF
>TRBJ2-7|TRBV20-1|NA|many
TGCAGTGCTACGTGGACAGAAGCCTACGAGCAGTACTTC
CSATWTEAYEQYF
>TRBJ2-7|TRBV30|NA|few
TGTGCCTGGAATCGCGGAGTGGCAACCTACGAGCAGTACTTC
CAWNRGVATYEQYF
>TRBJ2-7|TRBV30|NA|NA
TGTGCCTGGAGTCAGTCAGGTACCGACGAGCAGTACTTC
CAWSQSGTDEQYF
>TRBJ2-1|TRBV9|TRBD1|NA
TGTGCCAGCAGCGTCAAGGGACAGGACTACAATGAGCAGTTCTTC
CASSVKGQDYNEQFF
>TRBJ2-2|TRBV5-1|NA|NA
TGCGCCAGCAGGCAAGGGGTCGTGACCGGGGAGCTGTTTTTT
CASRQGVVTGELFF